The 28 T cell receptor beta chains below were found in one sample sequenced in a study of shared clonotypes between healthy human individuals. Naive CD8 cells, CD45RO-negative and positively selected for CCR7, excluded terminally differentiated effector memory CD45RA+ cells. Produced via immunoSEQ multiplex PCR; TCRdb's table is partial and in-frame only. Here the sample spans millions of clones, just over 90% being singletons. Sequenced: naive CD8+ T cells from PBMCs. The source is a man in his late teens or twenties in good health. Some clones in this sample may be carry-over from other donors' samples.

V is TRBV19 and J is TRBJ1-1, with D unresolved. V lost 7 bases and J 3 bases, leaving 15 bases between the germline ends. CDR1 and CDR2 (germline): LNHDA, SQIVND (reference sequence). CDR3 length equals 14 residues. CDR3 protein: CASKEPLGDTEAFF. The DNA of the CDR3 is TGTGCCAGTAAAGAACCCCTTGGGGACACTGAAGCTTTCTTT.

This clone has only one observation. This same CDR3 is encoded by further DNA sequences in the sample. V usage is TRBV9 and J usage is TRBJ1-4; 7 bases fit TRBD1. This CDR3 is 15 amino acids long. Germline V CDR1 and CDR2: SGDLS, YYNGEE. With 3 bases clipped from V and 3 bases from J, the junction kept 5 bases outside the gene matches. This chain's CDR3 is CASSGQGRANEKLFF. CDR3 nucleotide sequence: TGTGCCAGCAGCGGACAGGGCCGGGCTAATGAAAAACTGTTTTTT.

This clone was recorded once. This chain connects TRBV9 to TRBJ2-3; 10 nucleotides match TRBD2. The CDR3 loop spans 18 amino acids. CDR1 is SGDLS and CDR2 is YYNGEE in the germline V gene. The J segment lost 2 bases and the V segment lost 4 bases, leaving 13 bases of the junction unmatched. The CDR3 DNA is TGTGCCAGCAGCAACAACCGGGAACTAGCGGGACCCACAGATACGCAGTATTTT. This gives the protein CASSNNRELAGPTDTQYF.

The gene calls are TRBV7-2 and TRBJ2-4; possible D gene TRBD2, 5 bases. V was trimmed by 5 bases and J by 0 bases, leaving 11 bases between them. The germline gives CDR1 SGHTA, CDR2 FQGNSA. This CDR3 is 15 amino acids long. CDR3 residues: CASSHRGLAKNIQYF. For the CDR3, the DNA is TGTGCCAGCAGCCATCGAGGGTTAGCCAAAAACATTCAGTACTTC.

This chain joins TRBV7-9 and TRBJ2-7, with D possibly TRBD2 on 6 matching bases. Trimming stripped 0 bases from V and 3 bases from J, with 15 bases between. The germline V gene has CDR1 SEHNR and CDR2 FQNEAQ (reference sequence). There are 16 residues in the CDR3. DNA of the CDR3: TGTGCCAGCAGCTTAGCGCTCGGGGGTCCCCACTACGAGCAGTACTTC. Translation gives CASSLALGGPHYEQYF.

The rearrangement uses TRBV5-4 and TRBJ2-3; D is tentatively TRBD1 or TRBD2 (5 bases each). V lost 4 bases to trimming and J lost 7 bases, with 25 bases between them. The CDR3 length is 17 residues. CDR1 and CDR2 (germline): SGHNT, YYREEE (reference sequence). CDR3 bases: TGTGCCAGCAGCCCAGGATTGGCAGGGACCTCCTTAAATACGCAGTATTTT. This gives the protein CASSPGLAGTSLNTQYF.

The sample holds one count of this clone. V usage is TRBV25-1 and J usage is TRBJ1-1, with D unclear. CDR1 is MGHDK and CDR2 is SYGVNS in the germline V gene. V lost 8 bases to trimming and J lost 4 bases, with 17 bases between them. The CDR3 sequence is 14 residues long. CDR3 residues: CASGEESGLTEAFF. CDR3 DNA sequence: TGTGCCAGCGGGGAGGAGTCAGGCCTCACTGAAGCTTTCTTT.

The rearrangement uses TRBV20-1 and TRBJ2-7; no reliable D call. V lost 6 bases to trimming and J lost 5 bases, with 11 bases between them. The CDR3 covers 11 residues. Germline CDR1 and CDR2: DFQATT and SNEGSKA (reference sequence). This chain's CDR3 is CSAYLGDEQYF. CDR3 sequence (DNA): TGCAGTGCGTACCTTGGGGACGAGCAGTACTTC.

The chain combines TRBV11-2 with TRBJ2-1; D could derive from TRBD1 or TRBD2 (5 bases each). Germline CDR1 SGHAT, CDR2 FQNNGV. This CDR3 has 15 residues. V dropped 6 bases and J dropped 2 bases, with 14 bases sitting between them. As DNA, the CDR3 is TGTGCCAGCAGACAAAATACGGGGCCCTACAATGAGCAGTTCTTC. Its protein is CASRQNTGPYNEQFF.

The gene calls are TRBV7-2 and TRBJ2-3; D may be TRBD2 (7 bases). V lost 5 bases and J 4 bases, leaving 22 bases between the germline ends. CDR3 length: 17 residues. CDR1 and CDR2 from the germline V gene are SGHTA and FQGNSA. The CDR3 is CASSQSVGGADADTQYF. CDR3 DNA: TGTGCCAGCAGCCAATCGGTTGGGGGGGCTGACGCAGATACGCAGTATTTT. Looking up the rest from reference TRBV7-2 and TRBJ2-3 gives the full variable domain: GAGVSQSPSNKVTEKGKDVELRCDPISGHTALYWYRQSLGQGLEFLIYFQGNSAPDKSGLPSDRFSAERTGGSVSTLTIQRTQQEDSAVYLCASSQSVGGADADTQYFGPGTRLTVL.

V usage is TRBV4-1 and J usage is TRBJ1-1; D possibly corresponds to TRBD1 (6 bases). V shed 4 bases and J shed 4 bases, with 19 bases lying between them. The CDR3 contains 16 residues. The germline gives CDR1 MGHRA, CDR2 YSYEKL. The CDR3 nucleotides are TGCGCCAGCAGCCCCCGGCGGTCGGGGGCACCCACTGAAGCTTTCTTT. As protein: CASSPRRSGAPTEAFF.

The V call is TRBV27, the J call TRBJ1-4; D perhaps matches TRBD1 (5 bases). Germline lookup yields CDR1 MNHEY and CDR2 SMNVEV (reference sequence). V was cut by 3 bases and J by 8 bases, with 13 bases left in between. This CDR3 comprises 14 residues. CDR3 in amino acids: CASSFVGAREKLFF. CDR3 DNA sequence: TGTGCCAGCAGTTTTGTAGGGGCGCGAGAAAAACTGTTTTTT.

This clone was detected once. CDR3 nucleotide sequence: TGTGCCAGTAGGGGCAGGAGCTCTGGAAACACCATATATTTT. Protein: CASRGRSSGNTIYF. J is TRBJ1-3 and V is TRBV19, with D unclear. Trimming pared 6 bases from V and 0 bases from J, leaving 9 bases between. The CDR3 runs 14 residues. CDR1 and CDR2 (germline): LNHDA, SQIVND (reference sequence).

The J gene is TRBJ2-7, the V gene TRBV11-2, with no clear D. The V end was cut by 4 bases, the J end by 4 bases, with 11 bases between. Germline loops: CDR1 SGHAT, CDR2 FQNNGV. CDR3 size: 13 residues. CDR3 residues: CASSSRVGYEQYF. The DNA of the CDR3 is TGTGCCAGCAGCTCAAGGGTCGGGTACGAGCAGTACTTC.

This clone appeared a single time. The chain joins TRBV28 to TRBJ2-3, with a possible D match to TRBD2 (8 bases). Germline V gene sequence: CDR1 MDHEN, CDR2 SYDVKM. The CDR3 totals 19 residues. Trimming left V 4 bases short and J 6 bases short, with 29 bases between. CDR3 bases: TGTGCCAGCAGTTCCCAAGGGGGCCTGACGGGACTAGTCAAGGATACGCAGTATTTT. Its translation is CASSSQGGLTGLVKDTQYF.

The rearrangement uses TRBV7-9 and TRBJ2-5; the match to TRBD2 covers 7 bases. Germline loops: CDR1 SEHNR, CDR2 FQNEAQ (reference sequence). The CDR3 sequence is 14 residues long. V lost 10 bases to trimming and J lost 0 bases; unmatched junction nucleotides: 8. The DNA of the CDR3 is TGTGCCACTGGGAGGGCCGAAGACCAAGAGACCCAGTACTTC. It encodes CATGRAEDQETQYF.

This chain links TRBV7-2 with TRBJ2-1; D is perhaps TRBD1 or TRBD2 (5 bases each). Germline CDR1 SGHTA, CDR2 FQGNSA. Trimming pared 2 bases from V and 6 bases from J, leaving 17 bases between. CDR3 length: 16 residues. In DNA form, the CDR3 reads TGTGCCAGCAGCTTAATATGGGACCCCCTTGGCAATGAGCAGTTCTTC. It encodes CASSLIWDPLGNEQFF.

The gene calls are TRBV11-2 and TRBJ2-7; D possibly corresponds to TRBD2 (5 bases). Looked up from germline, CDR1 is SGHAT and CDR2 is FQNNGV. This CDR3 is 15 amino acids long. With 4 bases removed from V and 3 bases from J, the gap between germline ends came to 16 bases. DNA for the CDR3: TGTGCCAGCAGCTGGGCCAGCGGACGTGTCTACGAGCAGTACTTC. Translation: CASSWASGRVYEQYF. The full variable domain, its missing parts supplied by reference TRBV11-2 and TRBJ2-7, is EAGVAQSPRYKIIEKRQSVAFWCNPISGHATLYWYQQILGQGPKLLIQFQNNGVVDDSQLPKDRFSAERLKGVDSTLKIQPAKLEDSAVYLCASSWASGRVYEQYFGPGTRLTVT.

The chain carries TRBV11-2 and TRBJ2-4, with D maybe TRBD1 (6 bases). The germline CDR1 and CDR2 sequences are SGHAT and FQNNGV. V dropped 5 bases and J dropped 5 bases, with 10 bases sitting between them. This CDR3 region has 13 residues. CDR3 bases: TGTGCCAGCAGCCAACAGGGTGAAAACATTCAGTACTTC. It is translated as CASSQQGENIQYF.

V usage is TRBV28 and J usage is TRBJ2-7; D tentatively reads TRBD1 or TRBD2 (5 bases each). Between the trimmed V and J ends, which lost 6 bases and 4 bases, there was a span of 19 bases. The CDR3 length is 15 residues. Germline CDR1 reads MDHEN; CDR2 reads SYDVKM. In DNA form, the CDR3 reads TGTGCCAGCAGCCGGCCCGGGGCTAGCCCATACGAGCAGTACTTC. Protein sequence: CASSRPGASPYEQYF. Using reference TRBV28 and TRBJ2-7 for the parts outside the CDR3, the full variable domain is DVKVTQSSRYLVKRTGEKVFLECVQDMDHENMFWYRQDPGLGLRLIYFSYDVKMKEKGDIPEGYSVSREKKERFSLILESASTNQTSMYLCASSRPGASPYEQYFGPGTRLTVT.

The chain links TRBV28 to TRBJ2-7, with a tentative D call TRBD2 (7 bases). There are 15 residues in the CDR3. Deletions cut 5 bases from V and 2 bases from J, with 16 bases between. Germline V lookup: CDR1 MDHEN, CDR2 SYDVKM. The CDR3 DNA is TGTGCCAGCAGTCCCGAGGAGGGGGGGACCTACGAGCAGTACTTC. Its translation: CASSPEEGGTYEQYF.

This rearrangement joins TRBV27 to TRBJ1-1; D is uncertain. The V gene lost 8 bases and the J gene lost 1 base, with 20 bases spanning the gap. Germline CDR1 MNHEY, CDR2 SMNVEV (reference sequence). The CDR3 length is 16 residues. The CDR3 sequence: CASSNSPPLQNTEAFF. CDR3 nucleotide sequence: TGTGCCAGCTCCAATTCCCCACCGTTGCAGAACACTGAAGCTTTCTTT.

The rearrangement links TRBV30 to TRBJ2-7; D is possibly TRBD2 (5 bases). The CDR3 spans 17 residues. Germline V gives CDR1 GTSNPN, CDR2 SVGIG (reference sequence). The V end lost 1 base, the J end lost 0 bases, and 19 bases lay between the germline ends. CDR3 residues: CAWSGLARTAYSYEQYF. The CDR3 DNA sequence: TGTGCCTGGAGTGGTCTAGCCCGCACCGCCTACTCCTACGAGCAGTACTTC.

About this clone itself: Additional DNA sequences in this sample encode the identical CDR3. The chain uses TRBV7-2 and TRBJ2-7; TRBD2 agrees at 9 bases. The CDR3 has 15 amino acids. The J segment lost 4 bases and the V segment lost 1 base, leaving 5 bases of the junction unmatched. CDR1 and CDR2 (germline): SGHTA, FQGNSA. CDR3 sequence reads: CASSLGLAGFYEQYF. DNA for the CDR3: TGTGCCAGCAGCTTAGGGCTAGCGGGGTTTTACGAGCAGTACTTC.

V and J are TRBV7-6 and TRBJ2-5; 12 positions match TRBD2. CDR1 is SGHVS and CDR2 is FNYEAQ in the germline V gene. The CDR3 length is 16 residues. V lost 2 bases to trimming and J lost 5 bases; unmatched junction nucleotides: 6. The CDR3 is CASSLRLAGGPETQYF. For the CDR3, the DNA is TGTGCCAGCAGCTTACGGCTAGCGGGAGGGCCGGAGACCCAGTACTTC.

This clone was counted a few times. This sequence joins TRBV7-2 and TRBJ2-1, with D possibly being TRBD1 (5 bases). V lost 9 bases, J lost 9 bases, and 12 bases lay in between. The CDR3 has 11 residues. Germline V gives CDR1 SGHTA, CDR2 FQGNSA. CDR3 bases: TGTGCCAGTGACTGGGGCATTGAGCAGTTCTTC. Encoded protein: CASDWGIEQFF. The variable domain in full, with the rest retrieved from reference TRBV7-2 and TRBJ2-1, is GAGVSQSPSNKVTEKGKDVELRCDPISGHTALYWYRQSLGQGLEFLIYFQGNSAPDKSGLPSDRFSAERTGGSVSTLTIQRTQQEDSAVYLCASDWGIEQFFGPGTRLTVL.

The chain employs TRBV28 and TRBJ1-1, with D uncertain. The CDR3 spans 14 residues. The ends were cut back, 5 bases at V and 3 bases at J, with 13 bases in the middle. From germline, CDR1 is MDHEN and CDR2 SYDVKM. CDR3 bases: TGTGCCAGCAGTAAGCCGGGTGAGTACACTGAAGCTTTCTTT. Protein sequence: CASSKPGEYTEAFF.

This chain connects TRBV28 to TRBJ1-2; D is possibly TRBD1 (5 bases). The CDR3 is 12 amino acids. The germline CDR1 and CDR2 sequences are MDHEN and SYDVKM. V shed 4 bases and J shed 12 bases, with 15 bases lying between them. The CDR3 is CASSSDIRLNTF. The CDR3 region has the DNA TGTGCCAGCAGTTCGGACATACGGTTAAACACCTTC.